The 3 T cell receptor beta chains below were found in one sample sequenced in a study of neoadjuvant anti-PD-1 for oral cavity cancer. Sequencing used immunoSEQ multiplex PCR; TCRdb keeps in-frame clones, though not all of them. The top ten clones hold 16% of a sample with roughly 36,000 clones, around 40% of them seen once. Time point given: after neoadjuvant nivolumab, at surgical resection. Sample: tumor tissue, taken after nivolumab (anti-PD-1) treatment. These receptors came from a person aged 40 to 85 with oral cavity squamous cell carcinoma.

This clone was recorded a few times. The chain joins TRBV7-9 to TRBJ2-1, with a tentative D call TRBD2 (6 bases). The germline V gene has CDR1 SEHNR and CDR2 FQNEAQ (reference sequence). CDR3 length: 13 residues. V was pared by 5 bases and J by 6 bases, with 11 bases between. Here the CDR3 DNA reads TGTGCCAGCAGCAACTCGGGACTCAATGAGCAGTTCTTC. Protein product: CASSNSGLNEQFF.

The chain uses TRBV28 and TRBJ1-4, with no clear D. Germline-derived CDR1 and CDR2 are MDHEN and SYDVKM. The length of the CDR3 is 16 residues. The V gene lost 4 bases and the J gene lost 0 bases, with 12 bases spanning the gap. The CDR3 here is CASSSGNHATNEKLFF. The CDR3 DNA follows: TGTGCCAGCAGTTCTGGAAATCATGCAACTAATGAAAAACTGTTTTTT. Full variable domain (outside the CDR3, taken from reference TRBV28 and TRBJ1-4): DVKVTQSSRYLVKRTGEKVFLECVQDMDHENMFWYRQDPGLGLRLIYFSYDVKMKEKGDIPEGYSVSREKKERFSLILESASTNQTSMYLCASSSGNHATNEKLFFGSGTQLSVL.

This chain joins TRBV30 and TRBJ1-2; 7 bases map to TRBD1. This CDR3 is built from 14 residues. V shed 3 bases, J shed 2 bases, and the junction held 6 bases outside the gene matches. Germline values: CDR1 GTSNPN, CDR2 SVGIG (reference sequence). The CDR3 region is CAWRGGGTNYGYTF. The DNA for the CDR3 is TGTGCCTGGAGAGGGGGCGGAACAAACTATGGCTACACCTTC.